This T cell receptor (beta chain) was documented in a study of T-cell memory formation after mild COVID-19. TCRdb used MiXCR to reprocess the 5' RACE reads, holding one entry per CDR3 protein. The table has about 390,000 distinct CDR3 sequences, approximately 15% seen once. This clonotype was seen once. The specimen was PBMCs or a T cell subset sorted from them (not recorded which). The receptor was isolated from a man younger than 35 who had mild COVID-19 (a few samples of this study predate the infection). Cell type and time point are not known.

CDR3 sequence: CATSRDPPDGQPQHF. The DNA for the CDR3 is TGTGCCACCAGCAGGGACCCACCTGACGGCCAGCCCCAGCATTTT. The chain employs TRBV15 and TRBJ1-5, with D uncertain. V was shortened by 3 bases and J by 7 bases, with 16 bases between the two germline ends. There are 15 residues in the CDR3. CDR1 and CDR2 (germline): LNHNV, YYDKDF (reference sequence).